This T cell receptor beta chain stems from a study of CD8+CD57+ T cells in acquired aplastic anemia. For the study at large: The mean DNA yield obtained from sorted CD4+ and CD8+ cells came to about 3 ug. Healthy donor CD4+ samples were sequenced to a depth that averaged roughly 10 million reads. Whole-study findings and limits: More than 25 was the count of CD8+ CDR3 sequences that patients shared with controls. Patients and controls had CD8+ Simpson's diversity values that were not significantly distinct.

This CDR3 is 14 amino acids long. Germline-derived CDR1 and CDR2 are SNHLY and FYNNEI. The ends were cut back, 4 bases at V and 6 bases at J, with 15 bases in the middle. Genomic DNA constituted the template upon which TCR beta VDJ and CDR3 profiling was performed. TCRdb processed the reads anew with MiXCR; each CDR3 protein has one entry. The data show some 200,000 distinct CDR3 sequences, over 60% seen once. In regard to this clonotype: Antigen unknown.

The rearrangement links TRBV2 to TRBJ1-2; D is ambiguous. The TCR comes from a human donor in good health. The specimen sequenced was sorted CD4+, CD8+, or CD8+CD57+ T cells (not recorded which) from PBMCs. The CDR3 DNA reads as TGTGCCAGCAGTGTACCCCGGGCCTTACATGGCTACACCTTC. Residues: CASSVPRALHGYTF.